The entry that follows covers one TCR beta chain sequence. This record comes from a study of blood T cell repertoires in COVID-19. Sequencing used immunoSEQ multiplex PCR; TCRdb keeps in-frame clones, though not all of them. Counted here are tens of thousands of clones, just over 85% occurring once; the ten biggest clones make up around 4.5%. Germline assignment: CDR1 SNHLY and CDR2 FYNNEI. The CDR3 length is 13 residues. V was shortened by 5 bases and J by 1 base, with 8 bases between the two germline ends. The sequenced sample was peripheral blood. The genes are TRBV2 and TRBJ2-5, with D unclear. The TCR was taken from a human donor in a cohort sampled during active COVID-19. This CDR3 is CASSSTRQETQYF. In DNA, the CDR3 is TGTGCCAGCAGTTCGACACGCCAAGAGACCCAGTACTTC.